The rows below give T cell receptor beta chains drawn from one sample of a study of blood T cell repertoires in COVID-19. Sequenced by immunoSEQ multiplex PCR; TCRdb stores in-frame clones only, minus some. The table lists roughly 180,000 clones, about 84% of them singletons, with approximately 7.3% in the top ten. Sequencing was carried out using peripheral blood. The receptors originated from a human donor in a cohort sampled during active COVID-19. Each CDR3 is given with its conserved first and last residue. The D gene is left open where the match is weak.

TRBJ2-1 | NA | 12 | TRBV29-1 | CSVAGYGNEQFF
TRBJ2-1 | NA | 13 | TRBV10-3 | CAISAQPNNEQFF
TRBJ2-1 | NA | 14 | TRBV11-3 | CASSHRDNQDEQFF
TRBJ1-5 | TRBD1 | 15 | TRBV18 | CASSQQGDSNQPQHF
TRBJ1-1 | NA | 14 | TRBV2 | CARGAGYVNTEAFF
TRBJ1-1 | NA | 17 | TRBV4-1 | CASSQVAGGFSNAEAFF
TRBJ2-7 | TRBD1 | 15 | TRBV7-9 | CASSATRDRTYEQYF
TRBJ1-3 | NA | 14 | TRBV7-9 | CASSAAAGGNTIYF
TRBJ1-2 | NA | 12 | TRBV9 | CASSAPYYGYTF
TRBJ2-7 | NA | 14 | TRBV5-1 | CASSLSTGLYEQYF
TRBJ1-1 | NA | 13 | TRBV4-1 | CASRWGLNTEAFF
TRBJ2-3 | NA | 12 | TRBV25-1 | CASSGGTTAQYF
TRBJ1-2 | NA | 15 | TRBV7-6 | CASSPTTAPNYGYTF
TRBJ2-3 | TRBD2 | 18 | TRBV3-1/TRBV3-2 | CASSQGPSGGGALDTQYF
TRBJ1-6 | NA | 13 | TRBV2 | CASSGQYNSPLHF